This T cell receptor beta chain was found in a study of cytomegalovirus exposure and HLA in healthy donors. Study conclusions and caveats: Most TCR sequences were uncommon, yet certain public TCRs appeared in many donors.

This CDR3 is 16 amino acids long. CDR1 is MDHEN and CDR2 is SYDVKM in the germline V gene. Trimming shortened V by 4 bases and J by 7 bases, and 22 bases separated the two germline ends. With regard to this clone: Its specificity is unknown.

Primers: 60 Vbeta forward and 13 Jbeta reverse. Libraries were prepared by immunoSEQ multiplex PCR; TCRdb keeps only in-frame clonotypes and omits some of them. The sample holds some 110,000 clones, 10% seen once. Sequences were obtained from PBMCs. The chain recombines TRBV28 with TRBJ1-1; tentative D call: TRBD1 (5 bases). This TCR derives from a man aged 40-55 years in good health and CMV-seropositive. CDR3 amino acids: CASSSPLSRGEVEAFF. In DNA form, the CDR3 reads TGTGCCAGCAGTTCCCCCCTATCAAGAGGGGAGGTTGAAGCTTTCTTT.